A selection of T cell receptor beta chains follows, all from one sample in a study of identical twins. TCRdb independently ran MiXCR on the 5' RACE reads; one entry per CDR3 protein. This table holds about 280,000 distinct CDR3 sequences, 8% to 9% found once. These data also formed part of another study, on yellow fever vaccine responses in identical twins.

Sequenced input: memory (CD45RO+) T cells sorted from blood. The receptors were gathered from a woman aged 18-29 years in good health. Both conserved end residues are part of each CDR3. D genes are given only for firm matches. Expanded clones are given a class, and other clones once, few, many or no size at all.

-	TRBV24-1	TRBD1	TRBJ2-3	TGTGCCACCAGTGACCGAGGACAGGGGGCTGGAGATACGCAGTATTTT	CATSDRGQGAGDTQYF
few	TRBV20-1	-	TRBJ1-3	TGCAGTGCTAGTGTGTCGAGCTCTGGAAACACCATATATTTT	CSASVSSSGNTIYF
few	TRBV25-1	TRBD1	TRBJ1-5	TGTGCCAGCAGTGGGGGACAGGGGAGCAATCAGCCCCAGCATTTT	CASSGGQGSNQPQHF
once	TRBV2	TRBD2	TRBJ2-7	TGTGCCTGCAGGACTAGCGGGTTCTACGAGCAGTACTTC	CACRTSGFYEQYF
few	TRBV10-3	TRBD2	TRBJ2-5	TGTGCCATCACTCCGGGCGGCGGGGGGCAAAACACGGAGACCCAGTACTTC	CAITPGGGGQNTETQYF
-	TRBV3-1	TRBD1	TRBJ2-1	TGTGCCAGCAGCCAACGAGGGGGCGATGAGCAGTTCTTC	CASSQRGGDEQFF
-	TRBV29-1	TRBD2	TRBJ2-5	TGCAGCGTTGAAGATCGAGGACTAGCGGAACTCCAAGAGACCCAGTACTTC	CSVEDRGLAELQETQYF
few	TRBV5-1	TRBD2	TRBJ2-1	TGCGCCAGCAGCTTCAGCGACGGGGGGGCCTCAGCCAATGAGCAGTTCTTC	CASSFSDGGASANEQFF
many	TRBV20-1	-	TRBJ2-1	TGCAGTGCCACCCAGGGCAGCAATGAGCAGTTCTTC	CSATQGSNEQFF
few	TRBV20-1	-	TRBJ1-2	TGCAGTGCTACGGTTACGGCAAAATATGGCTACACCTTC	CSATVTAKYGYTF
many	TRBV6-2/TRBV6-3	-	TRBJ2-6	TGTGCCAGCAGTTACCGATCACGCCGGGGCCCTAACTCTGGGGCCAACGTCCTGACTTTC	CASSYRSRRGPNSGANVLTF
few	TRBV21-1	-	TRBJ2-4	TGTGCCAGCAGCAAAAGCCGAACAGGGGTCAACATTCAGTACTTC	CASSKSRTGVNIQYF
few	TRBV7-9	-	TRBJ2-5	TGTGCCAGCACCCCTTACACGACAGGCCAAGAGACCCAGTACTTC	CASTPYTTGQETQYF
many	TRBV29-1	-	TRBJ2-1	TGCAGCGTTGGAGGAGCTGTAGGGACACTGGTTGCCAATGAGCAGTTCTTC	CSVGGAVGTLVANEQFF